One sample yielded the 14 T cell receptor beta chains listed below, sequenced in a study of control samples from healthy donors and cancer patients. Here immunoSEQ multiplex PCR was the method, and the copy in TCRdb shows in-frame clones only, minus some. This table has around 27,000 clones, roughly 85% appearing once. The source material was PBMCs. These receptors all come from an older woman with head and neck cancer.

The chain is built from TRBV5-5 and TRBJ2-3, with 7 bases matching TRBD1. With 4 bases clipped from V and 6 bases from J, the junction kept 5 bases outside the gene matches. Germline CDR1 SGHKS, CDR2 YYEKEE (reference sequence). The CDR3 consists of 13 residues. CDR3: CASSGTVSDTQYF. CDR3 sequence (DNA): TGTGCCAGCAGCGGGACAGTCTCGGATACGCAGTATTTT.

Note on this clone: The sample contains more than one DNA sequence encoding this CDR3. The V call is TRBV5-5, the J call TRBJ1-5; D might be TRBD1 (5 bases). Between the trimmed V and J ends, which lost 0 bases and 0 bases, there was a span of 7 bases. Germline V lookup: CDR1 SGHKS, CDR2 YYEKEE (reference sequence). The length of the CDR3 is 15 residues. CDR3 nucleotides: TGTGCCAGCAGCTTGGTGGGGGATAGCAATCAGCCCCAGCATTTT. This codes for CASSLVGDSNQPQHF. Variable domain in full (rest from reference TRBV5-5 and TRBJ1-5): DAGVTQSPTHLIKTRGQQVTLRCSPISGHKSVSWYQQVLGQGPQFIFQYYEKEERGRGNFPDRFSARQFPNYSSELNVNALLLGDSALYLCASSLVGDSNQPQHFGDGTRLSIL.

The V and J genes are TRBV6-4 and TRBJ2-1, with 8 bases that match TRBD2. Germline trimming cut 6 bases from V and 2 bases from J; bases unmatched to any gene: 6. The CDR3 loop spans 15 amino acids. Germline V gene lookup returns CDR1 MRHNA and CDR2 SNTAGT. The CDR3 is CASSLTSGTYNEQFF. The CDR3 coding sequence is TGTGCCAGCAGCCTTACTAGCGGAACCTACAATGAGCAGTTCTTC.

The V gene is TRBV4-3, the J gene TRBJ2-7; D may match TRBD1 or TRBD2 (5 bases each). V was pared by 5 bases and J by 6 bases, with 17 bases between. This CDR3 has 14 amino acids. Germline V gene data show CDR1 as LGHNA and CDR2 as YSLEER. For the CDR3, the DNA is TGCGCCAGCAGCTACGGGACGGGCCGCGGCGAGCAGTACTTC. Its protein product is CASSYGTGRGEQYF.

The rearrangement links TRBV4-2 to TRBJ1-1; D perhaps matches TRBD1 (6 bases). Trimming took off 3 bases at V and 1 base at J, with 15 bases between the two ends. The CDR3 has 16 residues. CDR1 and CDR2 (germline): LGHNA, YNFKEQ. The CDR3 loop reads CASSHPNRRGNTEAFF. CDR3 bases: TGTGCCAGCAGCCACCCCAACCGCAGGGGGAACACTGAAGCTTTCTTT.

CDR3 coding DNA: TGCGCCAGCAGCCAGCAGGGACAGGGGGCGTACGAGCAGTACTTC. Its protein product is CASSQQGQGAYEQYF. V gene TRBV4-3 combines with J gene TRBJ2-7; 12 bases map to TRBD1. The CDR3 is 15 residues long. With 3 bases clipped from V and 4 bases from J, the junction kept 4 bases outside the gene matches. Per the germline V gene, CDR1 is LGHNA and CDR2 is YSLEER.

The chain is built from TRBV3-1 (or the pseudogene TRBV3-2) and TRBJ1-2, with a possible D match to TRBD1 (6 bases). The germline V gene has CDR1 LGHDT and CDR2 YNNKEL (reference sequence). Trimming stripped 1 base from V and 3 bases from J, with 12 bases between. The CDR3 totals 15 residues. CDR3 in amino acids: CASSQGGGQYYGYTF. Here the CDR3 DNA reads TGTGCCAGCAGCCAAGGTGGCGGACAGTACTATGGCTACACCTTC.

The V and J genes are TRBV5-1 and TRBJ2-7; no firm D call. V lost 0 bases, J lost 3 bases, and 10 bases lay in between. This CDR3 spans 14 amino acids. CDR1 is SGHRS, CDR2 YFSETQ, per germline. The CDR3 DNA reads as TGCGCCAGCAGCTTGGATAGTTTGCGCTACGAGCAGTACTTC. Protein sequence: CASSLDSLRYEQYF.

The chain is built from TRBV7-2 and TRBJ1-5; D unresolved. V was cut by 1 base and J by 3 bases, with 1 base left in between. Germline V gene lookup returns CDR1 SGHTA and CDR2 FQGNSA. CDR3 length: 12 amino acids. CDR3 sequence (DNA): TGTGCCAGCAGCTTAGACAATCAGCCCCAGCATTTT. It encodes CASSLDNQPQHF. The variable domain in full, completed from reference TRBV7-2 and TRBJ1-5, reads GAGVSQSPSNKVTEKGKDVELRCDPISGHTALYWYRQSLGQGLEFLIYFQGNSAPDKSGLPSDRFSAERTGGSVSTLTIQRTQQEDSAVYLCASSLDNQPQHFGDGTRLSIL.

This rearrangement joins TRBV5-4 to TRBJ1-4; possible D gene TRBD1, 5 bases. The CDR3 covers 15 residues. Per germline, CDR1 SGHNT and CDR2 YYREEE (reference sequence). V was trimmed by 4 bases and J by 4 bases, leaving 14 bases between them. CDR3 region: CASSGPGQGNEKLFF. For the CDR3, the DNA is TGTGCCAGCAGCGGCCCGGGGCAGGGTAATGAAAAACTGTTTTTT.

The chain couples TRBV14 to TRBJ1-2; 8 bases map to TRBD1. This CDR3 is 14 amino acids long. With 4 bases clipped from V and 4 bases from J, the junction kept 5 bases outside the gene matches. Germline assignment: CDR1 SGHDN and CDR2 FVKESK. The CDR3 coding sequence is TGTGCCAGCAGCCTTTGGGACAGGCCCTATGGCTACACCTTC. This translates into CASSLWDRPYGYTF.

The chain combines TRBV11-2 with TRBJ2-7; D not certain. Trimming shortened V by 0 bases and J by 5 bases, and 8 bases separated the two germline ends. The CDR3 has 13 residues. Germline CDR1 is SGHAT and CDR2 is FQNNGV. The CDR3 sequence is CASSLEPGNEQYF. DNA for the CDR3: TGTGCCAGCAGCTTAGAGCCCGGTAACGAGCAGTACTTC.

This chain uses TRBV19 with TRBJ2-5; tentatively, D is TRBD1 or TRBD2 (5 bases each). The CDR3 runs 13 residues. V lost 5 bases and J 4 bases, leaving 11 bases between the germline ends. CDR1 LNHDA and CDR2 SQIVND come from the germline V gene (reference sequence). The CDR3: CASSPGRIETQYF. The CDR3 DNA reads as TGTGCCAGTAGTCCGGGACGGATAGAGACCCAGTACTTC.

The J gene is TRBJ2-1, the V gene TRBV4-1, with 9 bases identical to TRBD2. The CDR3 is made up of 16 amino acids. V was pared by 5 bases and J by 9 bases, with 14 bases of the junction left unmatched. Germline CDR1 is MGHRA and CDR2 is YSYEKL. The CDR3 DNA follows: TGCGCCAGCAGCTCAAGGAGATCTAGCGGGATCGGTGAGCAGTTCTTC. Its translation: CASSSRRSSGIGEQFF.